Each of the 32 T cell receptor beta chains below was sequenced from the same sample in a study of blood T cell repertoires in COVID-19. Sequencing used immunoSEQ multiplex PCR; TCRdb keeps in-frame clones, though not all of them. Of 100,000 to 150,000 clones listed, roughly 84% are singletons. Sequenced: peripheral blood. The receptors were sampled from a man aged 55 to 70 with acute or convalescent COVID-19.

The rearrangement uses TRBV6-6 and TRBJ1-2, with 12 bases lining up with TRBD1. Unmatched junction bases numbered 2, after V lost 6 bases and J lost 3 bases. The length of the CDR3 is 14 residues. In germline, CDR1 is MNHNY, CDR2 SVGAGI (reference sequence). CDR3 coding DNA: TGTGCCAGCAGCCGGGACAGGGGGCACTATGGCTACACCTTC. Its protein product is CASSRDRGHYGYTF.

The chain employs TRBV27 and TRBJ1-1, with a tentative D call TRBD1 (6 bases). V was clipped by 3 bases and J by 6 bases, with 11 bases between them. The germline gives CDR1 MNHEY, CDR2 SMNVEV (reference sequence). The CDR3 is 13 amino acids. The CDR3 nucleotides read TGTGCCAGCAGTTTGATACAGGGCGCTGAAGCTTTCTTT. Amino acids: CASSLIQGAEAFF.

The rearrangement links TRBV5-6 to TRBJ2-7; maybe TRBD1 (5 bases). V lost 7 bases to trimming and J lost 5 bases, with 19 bases between them. The CDR3 has 14 amino acids. The germline gives CDR1 SGHDT, CDR2 YYEEEE. CDR3 sequence reads: CASLFQGIGNEQYF. The CDR3 nucleotides are TGTGCCAGCCTATTCCAGGGAATCGGTAACGAGCAGTACTTC. Full variable domain (rest looked up from reference TRBV5-6 and TRBJ2-7): DAGVTQSPTHLIKTRGQQVTLRCSPKSGHDTVSWYQQALGQGPQFIFQYYEEEERQRGNFPDRFSGHQFPNYSSELNVNALLLGDSALYLCASLFQGIGNEQYFGPGTRLTVT.

CDR3 DNA sequence: TGTGCCACCAGTGACGATGGGACAGGGGCTCACTATGGCTACACCTTC. It encodes CATSDDGTGAHYGYTF. The chain is built from TRBV24-1 and TRBJ1-2, with 10 bases identical to TRBD1. The V and J ends lost 4 bases and 3 bases, in that order; junction bases with no gene match: 7. This CDR3 has 16 amino acids. Germline V gives CDR1 KGHDR, CDR2 SFDVKD.

The J gene is TRBJ1-6, the V gene TRBV19; D gene unclear. The CDR3 runs 15 residues. V lost 3 bases to trimming and J lost 7 bases, with 13 bases between them. Germline V gives CDR1 LNHDA, CDR2 SQIVND (reference sequence). DNA of the CDR3: TGTGCCAGTAGTATTACCGATTCGGGGAATTCACCCCTCCACTTT. It yields the protein CASSITDSGNSPLHF. The full variable domain, completed using reference TRBV19 and TRBJ1-6, is DGGITQSPKYLFRKEGQNVTLSCEQNLNHDAMYWYRQDPGQGLRLIYYSQIVNDFQKGDIAEGYSVSREKKESFPLTVTSAQKNPTAFYLCASSITDSGNSPLHFGNGTRLTVT.

The J gene is TRBJ2-3, the V gene TRBV29-1, with TRBD1 matching over 7 bases. Germline V gene sequence: CDR1 SQVTM, CDR2 ANQGSEA. The ends lost 2 bases at V and 1 base at J; junction bases unmatched: 3. The CDR3 length is 14 residues. The CDR3 bases are TGCAGCGTTGAATTCGGACAGGGCACAGATACGCAGTATTTT. The encoded protein is CSVEFGQGTDTQYF.

The V call is TRBV29-1, the J call TRBJ1-3, with D uncertain. There are 11 residues in the CDR3. Germline assignment: CDR1 SQVTM and CDR2 ANQGSEA. Trimming stripped 4 bases from V and 8 bases from J, with 9 bases between. The CDR3 bases are TGCAGCGTTGTCTACGGGGACACCATATATTTT. It translates to CSVVYGDTIYF.

V usage is TRBV2 and J usage is TRBJ1-5, with D perhaps TRBD1 (5 bases). V gave up 8 bases and J gave up 5 bases, with 7 bases separating them. The CDR3 loop spans 11 amino acids. Looked up from germline, CDR1 is SNHLY and CDR2 is FYNNEI. CDR3 in DNA: TGTGCCAGCGCCAGGGATCAGCCCCAGCATTTT. Amino acid sequence: CASARDQPQHF. Variable domain in full (rest from reference TRBV2 and TRBJ1-5): EPEVTQTPSHQVTQMGQEVILRCVPISNHLYFYWYRQILGQKVEFLVSFYNNEISEKSEIFDDQFSVERPDGSNFTLKIRSTKLEDSAMYFCASARDQPQHFGDGTRLSIL.

The V and J genes are TRBV6-6 and TRBJ2-1; D is uncertain. Germline CDR1 is MNHNY and CDR2 is SVGAGI (reference sequence). This CDR3 contains 15 residues. Trimming stripped 4 bases from V and 7 bases from J, with 17 bases between. CDR3 bases: TGTGCCAGCAGTTCCGCCCGCCTAGATGGGAATGAGCAGTTCTTC. Encoded protein: CASSSARLDGNEQFF.

The chain uses TRBV19 and TRBJ2-1, with D possibly being TRBD1 (5 bases). The V end was cut by 6 bases, the J end by 2 bases, with 8 bases between. Germline CDR1 LNHDA, CDR2 SQIVND (reference sequence). The CDR3 loop spans 13 amino acids. The CDR3 nucleotides are TGTGCCAGTAGGGCGGACACCTACAATGAGCAGTTCTTC. Translating gives CASRADTYNEQFF.

In its sample, this clone was seen a few times. The gene calls are TRBV14 and TRBJ2-1, with TRBD1 matching 9 bases. Germline values: CDR1 SGHDN, CDR2 FVKESK. This CDR3 region has 16 residues. J gave up 9 bases and V 3 bases, and 12 bases lay outside the gene matches. CDR3 protein: CASSQRTGVLGGEQFF. CDR3 sequence (DNA): TGTGCCAGCAGCCAGAGGACAGGGGTCCTCGGGGGTGAGCAGTTCTTC.

The rearrangement joins TRBV5-1 to TRBJ2-1; 10 bases map to TRBD2. V gave up 0 bases and J gave up 1 base; unmatched junction bases: 4. Looked up from germline, CDR1 is SGHRS and CDR2 is YFSETQ. CDR3 length: 17 amino acids. CDR3 DNA: TGCGCCAGCAGCTTGGTGTCTAGCGGGAGTTCCTACAATGAGCAGTTCTTC. Encoded protein: CASSLVSSGSSYNEQFF.

J is TRBJ1-5 and V is TRBV30; the match to TRBD1 covers 7 bases. V lost 1 base, J lost 3 bases, and 3 bases stayed unmatched. The germline V gene encodes CDR1 GTSNPN and CDR2 SVGIG (reference sequence). The CDR3 extends over 14 amino acids. CDR3 nucleotide sequence: TGTGCCTGGAGTGCAGGACAGGTCAATCAGCCCCAGCATTTT. This translates into CAWSAGQVNQPQHF.

The chain employs TRBV5-1 and TRBJ2-7; D may be TRBD2 (6 bases). V gave up 5 bases and J gave up 3 bases, with 15 bases separating them. Germline V gives CDR1 SGHRS, CDR2 YFSETQ. CDR3 size: 14 residues. The CDR3 is CASSPGAVNYEQYF. CDR3 nucleotide sequence: TGCGCCAGCAGTCCGGGAGCGGTAAACTACGAGCAGTACTTC.

J is TRBJ2-5 and V is TRBV24-1, with D perhaps matching TRBD1 (7 bases). CDR3 length: 14 amino acids. V lost 2 bases and J 7 bases, leaving 13 bases between the germline ends. CDR1 KGHDR and CDR2 SFDVKD come from the germline V gene. CDR3 nucleotide sequence: TGTGCCACCAGTGATTATCAGGGGGGACCGACCCAGTACTTC. This translates into CATSDYQGGPTQYF.

This clone has at least ten counts. The rearrangement joins TRBV19 to TRBJ1-5; D gene uncertain. Germline loops: CDR1 LNHDA, CDR2 SQIVND (reference sequence). V shed 3 bases and J shed 0 bases, with 9 bases lying between them. This CDR3 is 15 amino acids long. CDR3 in DNA: TGTGCCAGTAGTATCAGGCAGCATAGCAATCAGCCCCAGCATTTT. Encoded protein: CASSIRQHSNQPQHF.

CDR3 DNA sequence: TGCGCCAGCAGCTTGGCCGGCGATTTTGGAGAAGAGACCCAGTACTTC. This codes for CASSLAGDFGEETQYF. This chain joins TRBV5-1 and TRBJ2-5; D remains ambiguous. Trimming removed 0 bases from V and 3 bases from J, with 15 bases in between. This CDR3 contains 16 residues. Germline V gene lookup returns CDR1 SGHRS and CDR2 YFSETQ.

V gene TRBV6-5 combines with J gene TRBJ1-1; TRBD1 matches 10 bases. This CDR3 spans 13 amino acids. Germline lookup yields CDR1 MNHEY and CDR2 SVGAGI. V dropped 2 bases and J dropped 10; count of bases not matched to a gene: 4. This CDR3 is CASSYRQGALAFF. In DNA, the CDR3 is TGTGCCAGCAGTTACAGACAGGGGGCATTAGCTTTCTTT.

V gene TRBV5-5 combines with J gene TRBJ1-1, with 11 bases matching TRBD1. The ends lost 1 base at V and 5 bases at J; junction bases unmatched: 7. CDR1 SGHKS and CDR2 YYEKEE come from the germline V gene (reference sequence). The CDR3 extends over 16 amino acids. DNA of the CDR3: TGTGCCAGCAGCTTGTGGGACAGGGGGTTTCAGACTGAAGCTTTCTTT. As protein: CASSLWDRGFQTEAFF.

The rearrangement joins TRBV5-1 to TRBJ2-3; D possibly corresponds to TRBD1 (6 bases). CDR3 length: 15 residues. The V gene lost 5 bases and the J gene lost 1 base, with 14 bases spanning the gap. Germline V CDR1 and CDR2: SGHRS, YFSETQ. The CDR3 is CASRPDSKRTDTQYF. The CDR3 bases are TGCGCCAGCAGGCCGGACAGCAAGCGCACAGATACGCAGTATTTT.

Only a few counts were recorded for this clone. The J gene is TRBJ2-1, the V gene TRBV6-5; 14 nucleotides line up with TRBD2. CDR3 length: 14 amino acids. CDR1 and CDR2 from the germline V gene are MNHEY and SVGAGI. With 7 bases clipped from V and 8 bases from J, the junction kept 4 bases outside the gene matches. The CDR3 loop is CASTGTSGSYEQFF. The CDR3 bases are TGTGCCAGCACCGGGACTAGCGGGAGTTATGAGCAGTTCTTC.

This chain connects TRBV10-3 to TRBJ1-3; no reliable D call. CDR3 length: 13 amino acids. V lost 3 bases and J lost 0, with 3 bases in between. Germline V gene data show CDR1 as ENHRY and CDR2 as SYGVKD. The CDR3 loop reads CAISDSSGNTIYF. The CDR3 DNA follows: TGTGCCATCAGTGACTCCTCTGGAAACACCATATATTTT.

The chain links TRBV7-7 to TRBJ2-3; possibly TRBD2 for D (5 bases). The V end lost 4 bases, the J end lost 2 bases, and 10 bases lay between the germline ends. This CDR3 spans 14 amino acids. The V gene's germline CDR1 is SSHAT and CDR2 FNYEAQ (reference sequence). CDR3 in DNA: TGTGCCAGCAGCTCGGACTTGCTCACAGATACGCAGTATTTT. Amino acids: CASSSDLLTDTQYF.

This sequence joins TRBV27 and TRBJ1-6, with D unresolved. The CDR3 length is 14 residues. V lost 1 base and J lost 7, with 8 bases in between. Germline-derived CDR1 and CDR2 are MNHEY and SMNVEV (reference sequence). This chain's CDR3 is CASSLYEENSPLHF. The CDR3 nucleotides are TGTGCCAGCAGTTTATATGAGGAAAATTCACCCCTCCACTTT.

This chain links TRBV9 with TRBJ2-5, with a tentative D call TRBD2 (7 bases). Germline lookup yields CDR1 SGDLS and CDR2 YYNGEE. Trimming cost V 4 bases and J 3 bases, with 13 bases left between them. The CDR3 has 14 amino acids. In DNA form, the CDR3 reads TGTGCCAGCAGCCGTAGGGGGGGCGAAGAGACCCAGTACTTC. Encoded protein: CASSRRGGEETQYF.

The rearrangement links TRBV3-1 (or the pseudogene TRBV3-2) to TRBJ2-2; 14 nucleotides align to TRBD2. The CDR3 contains 18 residues. The J segment lost 7 bases and the V segment lost 0 bases, leaving 7 bases of the junction unmatched. Germline-derived CDR1 and CDR2 are LGHDT and YNNKEL (reference sequence). CDR3 sequence reads: CASSQDWGLAGEGGELFF. Written as DNA, the CDR3 is TGTGCCAGCAGCCAAGATTGGGGACTAGCGGGAGAGGGCGGGGAGCTGTTTTTT.

This chain connects TRBV19 to TRBJ1-1, with 7 bases matching TRBD1. Germline CDR1 reads LNHDA; CDR2 reads SQIVND (reference sequence). V gave up 7 bases and J gave up 0 bases; unmatched junction bases: 8. This CDR3 is built from 15 residues. Here the CDR3 reads CASTREGAMNTEAFF. CDR3 coding DNA: TGTGCCAGTACCCGGGAGGGGGCGATGAACACTGAAGCTTTCTTT.

The chain joins TRBV7-7 to TRBJ2-2, with 7 positions matching TRBD2. With 4 bases clipped from V and 8 bases from J, the junction kept 7 bases outside the gene matches. Germline V lookup: CDR1 SSHAT, CDR2 FNYEAQ (reference sequence). This CDR3 has 14 amino acids. CDR3 DNA: TGTGCCAGCAGCTCCACGGGGGGTAGGGGGGAGCTGTTTTTT. It codes for CASSSTGGRGELFF.

V and J are TRBV29-1 and TRBJ2-3; 8 bases match TRBD2. V lost 5 bases and J lost 4; bases outside the gene matches: 8. Germline V lookup: CDR1 SQVTM, CDR2 ANQGSEA. CDR3 length: 14 amino acids. The CDR3 loop is CSVFTGLAPDTQYF. The CDR3, as DNA: TGCAGCGTTTTTACTGGACTAGCTCCAGATACGCAGTATTTT.

This chain uses TRBV3-1 (or the pseudogene TRBV3-2) with TRBJ2-4; 10 nucleotides match TRBD1. From germline, CDR1 is LGHDT and CDR2 YNNKEL (reference sequence). The CDR3 contains 18 residues. The V gene end was trimmed by 0 bases and the J gene end by 0 bases; junction bases not matched to a gene: 5. CDR3 in DNA: TGTGCCAGCAGCCAAGATCTGGACAGGGGGATAGCCAAAAACATTCAGTACTTC. Residues: CASSQDLDRGIAKNIQYF.

The gene calls are TRBV6-6 and TRBJ2-7; 7 bases map to TRBD1. The trim removed 2 bases at V and 4 bases at J, leaving 2 bases unmatched. The germline CDR1 and CDR2 sequences are MNHNY and SVGAGI (reference sequence). CDR3 length: 13 amino acids. The CDR3 sequence: CASSYEGQYEQYF. The DNA of the CDR3 is TGTGCCAGCAGTTACGAGGGACAGTACGAGCAGTACTTC.

This sequence joins TRBV19 and TRBJ1-3; D unresolved. The V gene's germline CDR1 is LNHDA and CDR2 SQIVND (reference sequence). The CDR3 runs to 12 residues. Between the trimmed V and J ends, which lost 8 bases and 4 bases, there was a span of 9 bases. CDR3 sequence (DNA): TGTGCCAGTGGGCCCCGCGGAAACACCATATATTTT. This encodes CASGPRGNTIYF.